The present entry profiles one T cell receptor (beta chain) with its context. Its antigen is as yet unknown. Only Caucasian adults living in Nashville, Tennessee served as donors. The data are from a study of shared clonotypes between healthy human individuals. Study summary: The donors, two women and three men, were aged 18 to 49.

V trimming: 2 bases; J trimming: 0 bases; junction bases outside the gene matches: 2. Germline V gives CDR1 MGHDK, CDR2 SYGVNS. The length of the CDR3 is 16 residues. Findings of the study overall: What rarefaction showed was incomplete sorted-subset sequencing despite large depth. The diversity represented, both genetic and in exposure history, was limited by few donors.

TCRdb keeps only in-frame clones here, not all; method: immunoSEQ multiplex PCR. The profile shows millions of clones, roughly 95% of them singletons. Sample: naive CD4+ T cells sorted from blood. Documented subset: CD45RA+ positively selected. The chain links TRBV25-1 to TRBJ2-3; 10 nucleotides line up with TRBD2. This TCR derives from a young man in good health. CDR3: CASSESGRASTDTQYF. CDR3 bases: TGTGCCAGCAGTGAAAGCGGGAGGGCTAGCACAGATACGCAGTATTTT.